Below are 26 T cell receptor beta chains sequenced from a single sample in a study of cytomegalovirus exposure and HLA in healthy donors. Both 60 Vbeta primers and 13 Jbeta primers went into the PCR. Some clones are missing from TCRdb's copy, which holds only in-frame ones; the method was immunoSEQ multiplex PCR. This table has about 200,000 clones, more than 75% appearing once. Sequenced sample: PBMCs. The receptors shown here come from a woman between 40 and 50 years old in good health and CMV-seronegative.

The rearrangement links TRBV5-1 to TRBJ1-1; 10 nucleotides agree with TRBD1. V shed 5 bases and J 1 base; nucleotides not matched to a gene: 5. The CDR3 totals 15 residues. CDR1 is SGHRS and CDR2 is YFSETQ in the germline V gene. The CDR3: CASRSGDRGNTEAFF. CDR3 nucleotides: TGCGCCAGCAGATCCGGGGACAGGGGGAACACTGAAGCTTTCTTT.

V is TRBV11-2 and J is TRBJ1-4; D not certain. Germline loops: CDR1 SGHAT, CDR2 FQNNGV. The V end was cut by 1 base, the J end by 7 bases, with 16 bases between. The length of the CDR3 is 16 residues. The CDR3 bases are TGTGCCAGCAGCTTAGGAACCTTGAGTCGGAGTGAAAAACTGTTTTTT. This encodes CASSLGTLSRSEKLFF.

The chain uses TRBV29-1 and TRBJ2-2; 8 nucleotides line up with TRBD2. The CDR3 loop spans 14 amino acids. The V segment lost 5 bases and the J segment 0 bases; nucleotides outside the gene matches: 2. The germline CDR1 and CDR2 sequences are SQVTM and ANQGSEA. CDR3 sequence: CSVFSGANTGELFF. The CDR3 nucleotides are TGCAGCGTTTTTAGCGGGGCGAACACCGGGGAGCTGTTTTTT.

The rearrangement links TRBV7-2 to TRBJ2-1; 13 bases fit TRBD2. The CDR3 is 16 amino acids. Germline lookup yields CDR1 SGHTA and CDR2 FQGNSA. V was pared by 5 bases and J by 8 bases, with 9 bases of the junction left unmatched. The CDR3 sequence is CASSPARTSGSYEQFF. The CDR3 coding sequence is TGTGCCAGCAGCCCCGCTCGGACTAGCGGGAGCTATGAGCAGTTCTTC.

The chain couples TRBV5-1 to TRBJ2-2, with D maybe TRBD1 (6 bases). Per the germline V gene, CDR1 is SGHRS and CDR2 is YFSETQ. The CDR3 covers 16 residues. V was trimmed by 5 bases and J by 5 bases, leaving 19 bases between them. CDR3 coding DNA: TGCGCCAGCAGTGGGGGCCGGGTTCGGACTACCGGGGAGCTGTTTTTT. Amino acid sequence: CASSGGRVRTTGELFF.

This clone is labeled as medium-sized. V usage is TRBV6-5 and J usage is TRBJ2-7; TRBD2 is a possible D gene (6 bases). Germline CDR1 MNHEY, CDR2 SVGAGI. Trimming stripped 0 bases from V and 7 bases from J, with 13 bases between. The CDR3 extends over 14 amino acids. The CDR3 loop is CASSYSGSGWEQYF. Here the CDR3 DNA reads TGTGCCAGCAGTTACTCAGGTAGCGGCTGGGAGCAGTACTTC.

There are a few counts of this clone. The V gene is TRBV4-1, the J gene TRBJ2-5; 8 nucleotides match TRBD2. The trim removed 3 bases at V and 5 bases at J, leaving 14 bases unmatched. The CDR3 sequence is 17 residues long. In germline, CDR1 is MGHRA, CDR2 YSYEKL. This CDR3 reads CASSQPGVIAGTETQYF. The CDR3 DNA reads as TGCGCCAGCAGCCAGCCGGGGGTCATAGCGGGAACGGAGACCCAGTACTTC.

The rearrangement joins TRBV5-1 to TRBJ2-7; weak D call: TRBD1 (6 bases). CDR1 is SGHRS and CDR2 is YFSETQ in the germline V gene. The CDR3 extends over 14 amino acids. With 0 bases removed from V and 6 bases from J, the gap between germline ends came to 13 bases. The CDR3 DNA reads TGCGCCAGCAGCTTGGACGTAGGGGGACGCGAGCAGTACTTC. Amino acid sequence: CASSLDVGGREQYF.

The chain couples TRBV5-6 to TRBJ2-1; D perhaps matches TRBD1 (6 bases). The germline CDR1 and CDR2 sequences are SGHDT and YYEEEE. Trimming took off 1 base at V and 2 bases at J, with 13 bases between the two ends. This CDR3 comprises 16 residues. In DNA, the CDR3 is TGTGCCAGCAGCTTGTCCGGGACACCAACCTACAATGAGCAGTTCTTC. This codes for CASSLSGTPTYNEQFF.

The rearrangement joins TRBV30 to TRBJ1-1; 7 bases align to TRBD1. V lost 5 bases to trimming and J lost 4 bases; unmatched junction nucleotides: 13. The CDR3 contains 15 residues. The germline gives CDR1 GTSNPN, CDR2 SVGIG (reference sequence). CDR3 amino acids: CAWAKIQGFGTEAFF. The CDR3 DNA reads as TGTGCCTGGGCAAAAATACAGGGGTTTGGCACTGAAGCTTTCTTT.

The gene calls are TRBV4-1 and TRBJ2-7; 8 bases match TRBD1. CDR3 size: 15 residues. In germline, CDR1 is MGHRA, CDR2 YSYEKL. V trimming: 1 base; J trimming: 2 bases; junction bases outside the gene matches: 4. The CDR3 region is CASSQGTGGTYEQYF. CDR3 in DNA: TGCGCCAGCAGCCAAGGTACAGGGGGGACCTACGAGCAGTACTTC.

The rearrangement links TRBV27 to TRBJ1-3; D unresolved. This CDR3 has 16 amino acids. Trimming took off 6 bases at V and 0 bases at J, with 15 bases between the two ends. Per germline, CDR1 MNHEY and CDR2 SMNVEV (reference sequence). CDR3 in DNA: TGTGCCAGCAGCCCTCTCTACGCTAGCTCTGGAAACACCATATATTTT. This translates into CASSPLYASSGNTIYF.

The rearrangement joins TRBV9 to TRBJ2-1; no clear D. V lost 7 bases and J 6 bases, leaving 11 bases between the germline ends. Germline CDR1 SGDLS, CDR2 YYNGEE. The CDR3 is made up of 12 amino acids. The CDR3 sequence is CASGAGTNEQFF. The CDR3 DNA reads TGTGCCAGCGGAGCCGGCACCAATGAGCAGTTCTTC.

The chain employs TRBV7-2 and TRBJ2-3, with 8 nucleotides matching TRBD2. The CDR3 extends over 14 amino acids. Germline trimming cut 5 bases from V and 0 bases from J; bases unmatched to any gene: 1. The V gene's germline CDR1 is SGHTA and CDR2 FQGNSA. The CDR3 spells CASSRGGSTDTQYF. The CDR3 region has the DNA TGTGCCAGCAGCCGCGGGGGGAGCACAGATACGCAGTATTTT. Full variable domain (outside the CDR3, taken from reference TRBV7-2 and TRBJ2-3): GAGVSQSPSNKVTEKGKDVELRCDPISGHTALYWYRQSLGQGLEFLIYFQGNSAPDKSGLPSDRFSAERTGGSVSTLTIQRTQQEDSAVYLCASSRGGSTDTQYFGPGTRLTVL.

This clone occurred once. This rearrangement joins TRBV5-6 to TRBJ2-5; no reliable D call. The J call may be incorrect, as the DNA end agrees better with TRBJ2-7. Germline V gives CDR1 SGHDT, CDR2 YYEEEE. The CDR3 has 12 amino acids. CDR3 in DNA: TGTGCCAGCAGCTTATGGGGCTACGAGCAGTACTTC. Translation: CASSLWGYEQYF.

J is TRBJ1-2 and V is TRBV7-8; 8 nucleotides align to TRBD1. Germline assignment: CDR1 SGHVS and CDR2 FQNEAQ. This CDR3 has 14 amino acids. V gave up 5 bases and J gave up 6 bases; unmatched junction bases: 8. The chain's CDR3 is CASSPGQGLDGYTF. The CDR3 DNA sequence: TGTGCCAGCAGCCCTGGACAGGGCCTAGATGGCTACACCTTC.

This chain joins TRBV19 and TRBJ2-3; TRBD1 aligns across 7 bases. The length of the CDR3 is 15 residues. Germline V gives CDR1 LNHDA, CDR2 SQIVND (reference sequence). Trimming took 10 bases from V and 2 from J; bases not matched to a gene: 12. This chain's CDR3 is CATRAQGQTTDTQYF. CDR3 coding DNA: TGTGCCACAAGGGCCCAGGGACAGACCACAGATACGCAGTATTTT.

The gene calls are TRBV2 and TRBJ1-3; the D is unclear. The CDR3 extends over 14 amino acids. The germline V gene encodes CDR1 SNHLY and CDR2 FYNNEI. The germline V and J ends were trimmed by 4 bases and 0 bases, with 7 bases remaining between them. The CDR3 region has the DNA TGTGCCAGCAGTGGACAAAGCTCTGGAAACACCATATATTTT. Its protein is CASSGQSSGNTIYF.

J is TRBJ1-5 and V is TRBV7-8; 7 positions agree with TRBD1. J lost 0 bases, V lost 4 bases, and 9 bases had no gene match. The CDR3 has 17 amino acids. Germline V gives CDR1 SGHVS, CDR2 FQNEAQ. This CDR3 is CASSSGGTDYSNQPQHF. The CDR3 bases are TGTGCCAGCAGCTCAGGCGGGACAGATTATAGCAATCAGCCCCAGCATTTT. Drawing the rest from reference TRBV7-8 and TRBJ1-5, the complete variable domain is GAGVSQSPRYKVAKRGQDVALRCDPISGHVSLFWYQQALGQGPEFLTYFQNEAQLDKSGLPSDRFFAERPEGSVSTLKIQRTQQEDSAVYLCASSSGGTDYSNQPQHFGDGTRLSIL.

This sequence joins TRBV7-2 and TRBJ1-2; tentatively, D is TRBD1 (6 bases). The CDR3 is 16 amino acids. Germline-derived CDR1 and CDR2 are SGHTA and FQGNSA. The V end was cut by 5 bases, the J end by 5 bases, with 21 bases between. The CDR3 loop reads CASSPRGRGKGYGYTF. CDR3 coding DNA: TGTGCCAGCAGCCCGCGGGGGCGGGGAAAGGGATATGGCTACACCTTC.

This chain connects TRBV7-9 to TRBJ2-7, with D possibly matching TRBD1 (6 bases). CDR1 is SEHNR and CDR2 is FQNEAQ in the germline V gene (reference sequence). CDR3 size: 13 residues. V lost 2 bases and J 6 bases, leaving 11 bases between the germline ends. The DNA of the CDR3 is TGTGCCAGCAGCTTACCTACAGGGTCCGAGCAGTACTTC. It translates to CASSLPTGSEQYF. Together with reference TRBV7-9 and TRBJ2-7, the CDR3 gives the full variable domain: DTGVSQNPRHKITKRGQNVTFRCDPISEHNRLYWYRQTLGQGPEFLTYFQNEAQLEKSRLLSDRFSAERPKGSFSTLEIQRTEQGDSAMYLCASSLPTGSEQYFGPGTRLTVT.

The sample holds a few counts of this clone. The rearrangement joins TRBV27 to TRBJ2-7; tentatively, D is TRBD1 (6 bases). Looked up from germline, CDR1 is MNHEY and CDR2 is SMNVEV (reference sequence). V lost 3 bases to trimming and J lost 1 base, with 13 bases between them. This CDR3 comprises 15 residues. The CDR3 is CASSFRGSPSYEQYF. CDR3 nucleotides: TGTGCCAGCAGTTTTAGGGGGAGTCCGTCCTACGAGCAGTACTTC.

This rearrangement joins TRBV4-1 to TRBJ1-1, with a possible D match to TRBD1 (6 bases). CDR1 is MGHRA, CDR2 YSYEKL, per germline. The CDR3 totals 15 residues. The germline V and J ends were trimmed by 3 bases and 1 base, with 12 bases remaining between them. CDR3 nucleotides: TGCGCCAGCAGCCAGAACAGGGCGGGGAACACTGAAGCTTTCTTT. Encoded protein: CASSQNRAGNTEAFF.

The chain carries TRBV30 and TRBJ1-1, with 7 bases aligning to TRBD1. The CDR3 loop spans 12 amino acids. The V and J ends lost 4 bases and 8 bases, in that order; junction bases with no gene match: 7. CDR1 and CDR2 from the germline V gene are GTSNPN and SVGIG (reference sequence). CDR3 loop: CAWKVGTVEAFF. CDR3 coding DNA: TGTGCCTGGAAGGTCGGGACAGTCGAAGCTTTCTTT.

The chain carries TRBV30 and TRBJ1-1; TRBD1 agrees at 10 bases. Looked up from germline, CDR1 is GTSNPN and CDR2 is SVGIG (reference sequence). The V gene end was trimmed by 0 bases and the J gene end by 4 bases; junction bases not matched to a gene: 2. The CDR3 sequence is 14 residues long. The CDR3 loop reads CAWSVGQGSTEAFF. The CDR3 coding sequence is TGTGCCTGGAGTGTGGGACAGGGGAGCACTGAAGCTTTCTTT.

V and J are TRBV7-9 and TRBJ2-1; D is perhaps TRBD1 (6 bases). V lost 4 bases and J 0 bases, leaving 16 bases between the germline ends. The CDR3 has 17 amino acids. CDR1 SEHNR and CDR2 FQNEAQ come from the germline V gene (reference sequence). CDR3 DNA sequence: TGTGCCAGCAGCTCCCACACAGGGCCCAACTCCTACAATGAGCAGTTCTTC. Translation: CASSSHTGPNSYNEQFF.